A selection of T cell receptor beta chains follows, all from one sample in a study of lymphopenia after photon versus proton radiotherapy. TCRdb's copy holds only in-frame clones and misses some; the assay was immunoSEQ multiplex PCR. The repertoire holds 70,000 or so clones, about 90% seen once, with 2.2% in the top ten. Material: peripheral blood, obtained from a patient treated with photon-based radiotherapy. Receptor source: a woman between 40 and 55 years old with cholangiocarcinoma. The CDR3 runs from the conserved cysteine through the conserved F or W. Each record gives: V gene, clone size, D gene, J gene, CDR3 protein, CDR3 DNA. A D gene is named only where the DNA matches it firmly. Some rows mark clone size as missing; the rest say once, few, many or name a class of expanded clone.

TRBV25-1,NA,NA,TRBJ1-1,CASSESTPNTEAFF,TGTGCCAGCAGTGAATCCACCCCGAACACTGAAGCTTTCTTT
TRBV15,NA,NA,TRBJ2-7,CATRETDLPSYEQYF,TGTGCCACCAGAGAGACGGATCTCCCTTCCTACGAGCAGTACTTC
TRBV5-4,NA,NA,TRBJ1-1,CASSLTANTEAFF,TGTGCCAGCAGCTTGACGGCGAACACTGAAGCTTTCTTT
TRBV6-5,NA,TRBD1,TRBJ1-5,CASGRQGVQPQHF,TGTGCCAGCGGAAGACAGGGTGTACAGCCCCAGCATTTT
TRBV6-1,NA,NA,TRBJ1-3,CASSDRGYSGNTIYF,TGTGCCAGCAGTGATCGAGGGTACTCTGGAAACACCATATATTTT
TRBV28,NA,NA,TRBJ1-2,CASSLVASTSYGYTF,TGTGCCAGCAGTTTGGTGGCAAGTACCTCCTATGGCTACACCTTC
TRBV28,NA,TRBD1,TRBJ2-7,CASSPLMTGGLHEQYF,TGTGCCAGCAGTCCACTGATGACAGGGGGCTTACACGAGCAGTACTTC
TRBV19,NA,NA,TRBJ2-5,CASTDIHRTMKETQYF,TGTGCCAGTACGGACATACACAGGACGATGAAAGAGACCCAGTACTTC
TRBV25-1,once,TRBD2,TRBJ2-3,CASSDHSGLATDTQYF,TGTGCCAGCAGTGACCACTCGGGACTAGCAACAGATACGCAGTATTTT
TRBV30,NA,TRBD2,TRBJ2-1,CAWSGGGSSYNEQFF,TGTGCCTGGAGTGGCGGGGGAAGCTCCTACAATGAGCAGTTCTTC
TRBV5-1,once,TRBD1,TRBJ2-1,CASSGQGQGYLNEQFF,TGCGCCAGCAGCGGACAGGGACAGGGTTATTTGAATGAGCAGTTCTTC
TRBV28,NA,NA,TRBJ2-7,CAIQNYGSSYEQYF,TGTGCCATTCAAAACTACGGGAGCTCCTACGAGCAGTACTTC
TRBV19,NA,NA,TRBJ1-4,CASSIGTTSEKLFF,TGTGCCAGTAGTATCGGGACAACCTCTGAAAAACTGTTTTTT
TRBV5-5,NA,NA,TRBJ2-7,CASSDLVAYEQYF,TGTGCCAGCAGCGACCTAGTGGCCTACGAGCAGTACTTC
TRBV27,NA,NA,TRBJ1-2,CASSLSVGGNYGYTF,TGTGCCAGCAGTTTATCGGTGGGAGGTAACTATGGCTACACCTTC
TRBV27,NA,NA,TRBJ2-3,CASSFLQDLSTDTQYF,TGTGCCAGCAGTTTCCTCCAGGACCTTAGCACAGATACGCAGTATTTT
TRBV6-5,once,NA,TRBJ1-6,CASTARDRNNSPLHF,TGTGCCAGCACCGCCCGCGACAGAAATAATTCACCCCTCCACTTT
TRBV4-2,NA,NA,TRBJ2-1,CASSQEHSGKYNEQFF,TGTGCCAGCAGCCAAGAACATAGTGGAAAGTACAATGAGCAGTTCTTC
TRBV5-6,NA,NA,TRBJ2-5,CASSPLRMRGETQYF,TGTGCCAGCAGCCCCCTAAGGATGAGAGGAGAGACCCAGTACTTC
TRBV28,NA,TRBD2,TRBJ2-7,CASGTRGEWNEQYF,TGTGCCAGCGGGACTCGGGGGGAATGGAACGAGCAGTACTTC
TRBV5-1,NA,NA,TRBJ2-3,CASSSMGIRTDTQYF,TGCGCCAGCAGCTCAATGGGGATTCGGACAGATACGCAGTATTTT
TRBV7-3,NA,NA,TRBJ2-5,CASSLMGDYRETQYF,TGTGCCAGCAGCTTAATGGGTGATTATAGAGAGACCCAGTACTTC
TRBV11-1,NA,NA,TRBJ1-2,CAVESFSRGYTF,TGTGCAGTCGAGAGTTTTAGTCGTGGCTACACCTTC
TRBV7-2,few,NA,TRBJ2-2,CASSPLNTGELFF,TGTGCCAGCAGCCCCTTAAACACCGGGGAGCTGTTTTTT
TRBV2,NA,TRBD1,TRBJ1-5,CASRRDSYSNQPQHF,TGTGCCAGCAGGAGGGACAGTTATAGCAATCAGCCCCAGCATTTT
TRBV30,NA,NA,TRBJ1-3,CAWSVRDGNTIYF,TGTGCCTGGAGTGTACGGGACGGAAACACCATATATTTT
TRBV7-9,NA,NA,TRBJ1-1,CASSLAAGTEAFF,TGTGCCAGCAGCTTAGCGGCTGGCACTGAAGCTTTCTTT
TRBV11-3,NA,NA,TRBJ2-3,CASSSGKGESDTQYF,TGTGCCAGCAGCTCAGGAAAGGGTGAATCAGATACGCAGTATTTT
TRBV7-8,NA,TRBD1,TRBJ1-2,CASSPDRGLGYTF,TGTGCCAGCAGCCCAGACAGGGGGTTGGGCTACACCTTC
TRBV5-1,NA,NA,TRBJ1-4,CASSSGGATNEKLFF,TGCGCCAGCAGCTCGGGGGGAGCAACTAATGAAAAACTGTTTTTT
TRBV6-6,NA,NA,TRBJ1-5,CASSYSRNSNQPQHF,TGTGCCAGCAGTTACTCAAGGAATAGCAATCAGCCCCAGCATTTT
TRBV19,NA,NA,TRBJ1-1,CASRPDPGATEAFF,TGTGCCAGTAGACCAGACCCCGGAGCCACTGAAGCTTTCTTT
TRBV6-5,NA,NA,TRBJ2-1,CASSYEGGTAREQFF,TGTGCCAGCAGTTACGAAGGCGGGACCGCCCGCGAGCAGTTCTTC
TRBV5-4,NA,NA,TRBJ2-5,CASSPEGRPQGRTQYF,TGTGCCAGCAGCCCGGAGGGCCGTCCCCAGGGGAGAACCCAGTACTTC
TRBV2,NA,NA,TRBJ1-6,CASRPGVSSPLHF,TGTGCCAGCAGGCCAGGAGTCTCCTCACCCCTCCACTTT
TRBV9,medium-sized,TRBD2,TRBJ2-2,CASSRGSSGSFGELFF,TGTGCCAGCAGCCGGGGTTCTAGCGGGAGTTTCGGGGAGCTGTTTTTT
TRBV19,NA,TRBD1,TRBJ1-3,CASSPSDRFSGNTIYF,TGTGCCAGTAGCCCATCGGACAGGTTCTCTGGAAACACCATATATTTT
TRBV13,once,TRBD1,TRBJ1-6,CASSPGQGNNSPLHF,TGTGCCAGCAGCCCCGGACAGGGGAATAATTCACCCCTCCACTTT
TRBV5-1,NA,NA,TRBJ1-2,CASSFESNYGYTF,TGCGCCAGCAGCTTCGAGTCCAACTATGGCTACACCTTC
TRBV28,NA,NA,TRBJ1-6,CASSFRSPLHF,TGTGCCAGCAGTTTCCGTTCACCCCTCCACTTT
TRBV6-1,NA,NA,TRBJ1-4,CASSLGGAQEEKLFF,TGTGCCAGCAGCCTTGGGGGGGCACAGGAGGAAAAACTGTTTTTT